These 26 T cell receptor beta chains came from one sample sequenced in a study of blood T cell repertoires in COVID-19. Assay used: immunoSEQ multiplex PCR; TCRdb lists only in-frame clones, some missing. This sample yields more than 300,000 clones, of which over 75% are seen a single time; approximately 1.9% belongs to the top ten. The sequenced material came from PBMCs or T cells enriched from blood (not recorded which). The receptors were sampled from a man between 35 and 55 years old in a cohort exposed to, infected with or recovered from COVID-19 (not recorded which).

V usage is TRBV7-2 and J usage is TRBJ2-3; 10 positions agree with TRBD2. This CDR3 is built from 16 residues. After removal of 1 base from V and 1 base from J, the junction contained 2 bases not matched to a gene. Germline values: CDR1 SGHTA, CDR2 FQGNSA. CDR3 loop: CASSLGGTSGTDTQYF. The CDR3 nucleotides read TGTGCCAGCAGCTTAGGGGGGACTAGCGGCACAGATACGCAGTATTTT.

The chain is built from TRBV3-1 (or the pseudogene TRBV3-2) and TRBJ2-1; a possible D gene is TRBD1 (5 bases). From germline, CDR1 is LGHDT and CDR2 YNNKEL (reference sequence). V was pared by 4 bases and J by 0 bases, with 7 bases between. The CDR3 spans 14 residues. The CDR3 DNA reads TGTGCCAGCAGCCCCAGGGACTCCTACAATGAGCAGTTCTTC. Translating it yields CASSPRDSYNEQFF.

The chain links TRBV21-1 to TRBJ1-2. TRBV21-1 is a known pseudogene. CDR3 length: 15 residues. CDR3 amino acids: CASSKGRGIGHGYTF. The CDR3 region has the DNA TGTGCCAGCAGCAAAGGGAGGGGAATAGGGCATGGCTACACCTTC.

J is TRBJ2-7 and V is TRBV5-4; 8 bases map to TRBD2. J was trimmed by 3 bases and V by 4 bases; bases with no gene match: 12. Germline V lookup: CDR1 SGHNT, CDR2 YYREEE (reference sequence). The CDR3 loop spans 16 amino acids. CDR3 in amino acids: CASSTSERGNFYEQYF. The DNA of the CDR3 is TGTGCCAGCAGCACCTCTGAGCGGGGGAATTTCTACGAGCAGTACTTC.

The chain is built from TRBV29-1 and TRBJ1-3; D is unclear. This CDR3 has 13 residues. Trimming removed 6 bases at V and 9 bases at J, with 18 bases between. Germline V gene data show CDR1 as SQVTM and CDR2 as ANQGSEA. CDR3 protein: CSVAQLPEATIYF. The CDR3 region has the DNA TGCAGCGTAGCCCAGTTACCAGAGGCCACCATATATTTT.

V and J are TRBV7-3 and TRBJ2-1; 10 bases match TRBD2. The CDR3 spans 18 residues. V lost 0 bases and J lost 6; bases outside the gene matches: 11. Germline loops: CDR1 SGHTA, CDR2 FQGTGA. CDR3 nucleotide sequence: TGTGCCAGCAGCTTAACTTTTTCTAGCGGGAGCCACCGCAATGAGCAGTTCTTC. Translating gives CASSLTFSSGSHRNEQFF.

This sequence joins TRBV29-1 and TRBJ2-1; 12 nucleotides align to TRBD2. Germline lookup yields CDR1 SQVTM and CDR2 ANQGSEA. With 3 bases clipped from V and 3 bases from J, the junction kept 18 bases outside the gene matches. There are 20 residues in the CDR3. CDR3 nucleotide sequence: TGCAGCGTTGATCGACACACCGGGACTAGCGGGCGATATTACTACAATGAGCAGTTCTTC. It encodes CSVDRHTGTSGRYYYNEQFF.

The rearrangement uses TRBV27 and TRBJ2-2, with TRBD2 identical over 11 bases. The germline V gene has CDR1 MNHEY and CDR2 SMNVEV (reference sequence). Unmatched junction bases numbered 6, after V lost 6 bases and J lost 3 bases. The CDR3 consists of 16 residues. The CDR3, as DNA: TGTGCCAGCAGCCAAACTAGCGGGAGTTACACCGGGGAGCTGTTTTTT. This encodes CASSQTSGSYTGELFF.

J is TRBJ2-7 and V is TRBV14, with D uncertain. This CDR3 spans 14 amino acids. The germline V gene encodes CDR1 SGHDN and CDR2 FVKESK. V was shortened by 2 bases and J by 6 bases, with 14 bases between the two germline ends. CDR3 loop: CASSQTRLTSEQYF. DNA of the CDR3: TGTGCCAGCAGCCAAACGAGACTTACCAGCGAGCAGTACTTC.

The chain links TRBV7-7 to TRBJ2-7; 10 nucleotides match TRBD2. Germline CDR1 SSHAT, CDR2 FNYEAQ (reference sequence). The CDR3 has 15 amino acids. Unmatched junction bases numbered 8, after V lost 5 bases and J lost 4 bases. The CDR3 DNA reads TGTGCCAGCAGCCCGTGGACTAGCGGCAGTTACGAGCAGTACTTC. Encoded protein: CASSPWTSGSYEQYF.

The chain employs TRBV2 and TRBJ1-1; 9 bases align to TRBD1. V was pared by 11 bases and J by 5 bases, with 6 bases of the junction left unmatched. This CDR3 has 12 amino acids. Germline V gene lookup returns CDR1 SNHLY and CDR2 FYNNEI. CDR3 in amino acids: CALLTGGTEAFF. The CDR3 region has the DNA TGTGCCCTCTTGACAGGGGGAACTGAAGCTTTCTTT.

This rearrangement joins TRBV14 to TRBJ2-7; D unclear. The germline CDR1 and CDR2 sequences are SGHDN and FVKESK. The germline V and J ends were trimmed by 1 base and 5 bases, with 9 bases remaining between them. CDR3 length: 13 amino acids. The CDR3 protein is CASSQGLSNEQYF. The DNA of the CDR3 is TGTGCCAGCAGCCAAGGTTTGTCCAACGAGCAGTACTTC.

This clone was seen only once. The chain carries TRBV18 and TRBJ1-2; 10 bases fit TRBD1. The CDR3 extends over 17 amino acids. Germline V gene data show CDR1 as KGHSH and CDR2 as LQKENI. Trimming cost V 2 bases and J 5 bases; bases outside gene matches: 11. The CDR3 bases are TGTGCCAGCTCACCAGCCTTCCGGGACAGGGGTAGATATGGCTACACCTTC. As protein: CASSPAFRDRGRYGYTF.

CDR3 protein: CASSAGQSNEKLFF. The CDR3 DNA sequence: TGTGCCAGCAGTGCGGGACAGTCTAATGAAAAACTGTTTTTT. This chain links TRBV7-9 with TRBJ1-4, with TRBD1 matching over 7 bases. Germline CDR1 SEHNR, CDR2 FQNEAQ (reference sequence). Trimming took 6 bases from V and 3 from J; bases not matched to a gene: 4. This CDR3 region has 14 residues.

The chain joins TRBV9 to TRBJ2-7; D is undetermined. This CDR3 spans 14 amino acids. Per the germline V gene, CDR1 is SGDLS and CDR2 is YYNGEE. V lost 0 bases and J lost 2, with 9 bases in between. CDR3 DNA: TGTGCCAGCAGCGTAGCTAACAGCCCCTACGAGCAGTACTTC. Protein product: CASSVANSPYEQYF.

The chain combines TRBV2 with TRBJ2-7; 10 bases line up with TRBD2. The CDR3 has 13 amino acids. J was trimmed by 4 bases and V by 5 bases; bases with no gene match: 2. Germline V gene lookup returns CDR1 SNHLY and CDR2 FYNNEI. The CDR3 sequence is CASSLAGVYEQYF. CDR3 in DNA: TGTGCCAGCAGTCTAGCGGGAGTGTACGAGCAGTACTTC. Full variable domain (remainder filled in from reference TRBV2 and TRBJ2-7): EPEVTQTPSHQVTQMGQEVILRCVPISNHLYFYWYRQILGQKVEFLVSFYNNEISEKSEIFDDQFSVERPDGSNFTLKIRSTKLEDSAMYFCASSLAGVYEQYFGPGTRLTVT.

This chain joins TRBV30 and TRBJ2-1; 8 nucleotides agree with TRBD2. Looked up from germline, CDR1 is GTSNPN and CDR2 is SVGIG (reference sequence). V shed 0 bases and J 12 bases; nucleotides not matched to a gene: 4. CDR3 length equals 12 residues. The CDR3 protein is CAWSVMAGGQFF. CDR3 in DNA: TGTGCCTGGAGTGTGATGGCGGGAGGGCAGTTCTTC.

The V call is TRBV24-1, the J call TRBJ2-2; the D gene is possibly TRBD1 (5 bases). The V gene's germline CDR1 is KGHDR and CDR2 SFDVKD. The germline V and J ends were trimmed by 3 bases and 6 bases, with 13 bases remaining between them. This CDR3 is 15 amino acids long. The CDR3 nucleotides are TGTGCCACCAGTGATCCAGGGATGTACTCCGGGGAGCTGTTTTTT. Protein: CATSDPGMYSGELFF.

This rearrangement joins TRBV19 to TRBJ1-6, with a possible D match to TRBD1 (5 bases). Per germline, CDR1 LNHDA and CDR2 SQIVND (reference sequence). Trimming took 6 bases from V and 7 from J, leaving 13 bases between them. This CDR3 contains 14 residues. The CDR3, as DNA: TGTGCCAGTAGCGAAACAGGTCGAAATTCACCCCTCCACTTT. Its protein is CASSETGRNSPLHF.

The chain employs TRBV10-2 and TRBJ2-7; a weak D match, TRBD1 (5 bases). The ends were cut back, 6 bases at V and 1 base at J, with 10 bases in the middle. CDR3 length: 13 amino acids. Per the germline V gene, CDR1 is WSHSY and CDR2 is SAAADI. CDR3 in DNA: TGCGCCAGCAGAACCGACAGTTCCTACGAGCAGTACTTC. Translating gives CASRTDSSYEQYF.

The chain uses TRBV28 and TRBJ1-2, with D tentatively TRBD1 (6 bases). V lost 8 bases to trimming and J lost 7 bases, with 17 bases between them. Germline CDR1 and CDR2: MDHEN and SYDVKM. This CDR3 spans 13 amino acids. The CDR3 loop reads CASLRWQGTGYTF. In nucleotides, the CDR3 is TGTGCCAGCCTCAGGTGGCAGGGGACTGGCTACACCTTC.

Here the CDR3 reads CAWSVLRFRGRSFF. CDR3 in DNA: TGTGCCTGGAGTGTACTGAGGTTCAGGGGGCGGTCTTTCTTT. The V and J genes are TRBV30 and TRBJ1-1; the match to TRBD1 covers 8 bases. Looked up from germline, CDR1 is GTSNPN and CDR2 is SVGIG (reference sequence). Trimming took 0 bases from V and 12 from J; bases not matched to a gene: 12. This CDR3 comprises 14 residues.

The chain is built from TRBV5-4 and TRBJ1-4, with D perhaps TRBD1 (5 bases). CDR3 size: 14 residues. Germline values: CDR1 SGHNT, CDR2 YYREEE (reference sequence). V lost 0 bases and J lost 8, with 11 bases in between. The CDR3 sequence: CASSLEGLGEKLFF. The CDR3 DNA is TGTGCCAGCAGCTTGGAGGGGTTGGGGGAAAAACTGTTTTTT.

A word on this clone: Sequence at one end of the junction differs from germline and may be a read error. The same CDR3 can be traced to other DNA sequences in this sample. The chain has TRBV10-3 and TRBJ2-7; TRBD2 aligns across 7 bases. The CDR3 has 14 residues. CDR1 and CDR2 (germline): ENHRY, SYGVKD. CDR3 amino acids: CAISGRRGRNEQYF. CDR3 coding DNA: TGTGCCATTAGTGGGCGGCGGGGGAGGAACGAGCAGTACTTC.

This clone was counted a single time. This chain connects TRBV6-2 or TRBV6-3 to TRBJ2-1; the match to TRBD2 covers 14 bases. The germline V gene has CDR1 MNHEY and CDR2 SVGEGT. Germline trimming cut 5 bases from V and 10 bases from J; bases unmatched to any gene: 7. The CDR3 contains 15 residues. The DNA for the CDR3 is TGTGCCAGCAGTACCGGGACTAGCGGGAGAGGCGAGCAGTTCTTC. It encodes CASSTGTSGRGEQFF.

The genes are TRBV21-1 and TRBJ1-1; TRBD1 is the table's D call, not checked against the DNA. TRBV21-1 is an annotated pseudogene. This CDR3 comprises 16 residues. CDR3 residues: CASSKVPDRGNTEAFF. CDR3 DNA: TGTGCCAGCAGCAAAGTTCCGGACAGGGGTAACACTGAAGCTTTCTTT.